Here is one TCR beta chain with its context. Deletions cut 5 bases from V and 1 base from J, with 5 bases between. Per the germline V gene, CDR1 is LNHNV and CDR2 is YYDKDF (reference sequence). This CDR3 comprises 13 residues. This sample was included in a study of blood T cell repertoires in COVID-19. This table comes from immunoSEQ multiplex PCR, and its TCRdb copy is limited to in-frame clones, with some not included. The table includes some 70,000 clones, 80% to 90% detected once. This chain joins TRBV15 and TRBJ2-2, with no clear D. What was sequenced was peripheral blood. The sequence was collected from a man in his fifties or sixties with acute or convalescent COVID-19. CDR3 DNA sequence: TGTGCCACCAGCGAGTTGAACACCGGGGAGCTGTTTTTT. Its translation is CATSELNTGELFF.